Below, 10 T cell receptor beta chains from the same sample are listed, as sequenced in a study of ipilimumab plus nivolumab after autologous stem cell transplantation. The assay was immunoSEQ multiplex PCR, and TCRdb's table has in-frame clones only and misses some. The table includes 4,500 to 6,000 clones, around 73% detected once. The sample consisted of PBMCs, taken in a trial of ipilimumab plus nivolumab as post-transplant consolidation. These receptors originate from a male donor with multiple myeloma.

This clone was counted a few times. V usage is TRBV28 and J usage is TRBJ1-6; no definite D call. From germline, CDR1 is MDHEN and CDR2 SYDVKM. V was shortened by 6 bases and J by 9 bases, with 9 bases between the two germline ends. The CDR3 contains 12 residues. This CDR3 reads CASSPAVSPLHF. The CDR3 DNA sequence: TGTGCCAGCAGCCCGGCCGTTTCACCCCTCCACTTT.

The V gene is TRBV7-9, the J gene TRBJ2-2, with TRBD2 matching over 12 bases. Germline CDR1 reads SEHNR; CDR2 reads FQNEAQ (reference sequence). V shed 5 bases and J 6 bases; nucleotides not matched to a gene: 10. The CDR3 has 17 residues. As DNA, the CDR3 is TGTGCCAGCAGCCAACCTACTAGCGGGGGGACCGCCGGGGAGCTGTTTTTT. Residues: CASSQPTSGGTAGELFF.

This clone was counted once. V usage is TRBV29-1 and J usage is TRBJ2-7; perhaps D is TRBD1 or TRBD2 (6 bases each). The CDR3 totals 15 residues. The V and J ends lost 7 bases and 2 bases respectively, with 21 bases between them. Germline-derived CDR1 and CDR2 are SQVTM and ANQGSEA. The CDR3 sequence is CSGGRSGDTTYEQYF. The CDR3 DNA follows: TGCAGCGGTGGCCGGTCGGGGGACACGACCTACGAGCAGTACTTC.

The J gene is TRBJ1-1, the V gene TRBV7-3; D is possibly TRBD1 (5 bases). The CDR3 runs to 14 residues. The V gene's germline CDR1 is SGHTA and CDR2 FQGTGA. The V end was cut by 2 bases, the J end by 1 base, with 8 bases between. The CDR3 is CASSLGAGNTEAFF. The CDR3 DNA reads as TGTGCCAGCAGCTTAGGGGCGGGGAACACTGAAGCTTTCTTT. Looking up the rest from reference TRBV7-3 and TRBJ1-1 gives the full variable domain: GAGVSQTPSNKVTEKGKYVELRCDPISGHTALYWYRQSLGQGPEFLIYFQGTGAADDSGLPNDRFFAVRPEGSVSTLKIQRTERGDSAVYLCASSLGAGNTEAFFGQGTRLTVV.

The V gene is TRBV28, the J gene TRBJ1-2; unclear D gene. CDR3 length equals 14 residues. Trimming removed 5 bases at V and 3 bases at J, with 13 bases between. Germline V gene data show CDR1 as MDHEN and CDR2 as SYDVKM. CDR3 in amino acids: CASSSLGIHYGYTF. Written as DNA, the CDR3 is TGTGCCAGCAGTAGTTTGGGGATTCACTATGGCTACACCTTC.

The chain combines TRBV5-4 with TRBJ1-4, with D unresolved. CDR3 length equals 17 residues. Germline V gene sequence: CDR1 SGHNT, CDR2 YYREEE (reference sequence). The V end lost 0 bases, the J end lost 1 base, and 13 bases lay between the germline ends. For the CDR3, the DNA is TGTGCCAGCAGCTTGGAATATGGCGCGGGAACTAATGAAAAACTGTTTTTT. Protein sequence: CASSLEYGAGTNEKLFF.

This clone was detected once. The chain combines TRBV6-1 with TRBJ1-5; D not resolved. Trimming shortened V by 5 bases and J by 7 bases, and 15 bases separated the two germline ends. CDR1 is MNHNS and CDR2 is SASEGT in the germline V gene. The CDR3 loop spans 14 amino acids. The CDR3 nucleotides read TGTGCCAGCAGTCCGACCCCTCTGGGACAGCCCCAGCATTTT. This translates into CASSPTPLGQPQHF.

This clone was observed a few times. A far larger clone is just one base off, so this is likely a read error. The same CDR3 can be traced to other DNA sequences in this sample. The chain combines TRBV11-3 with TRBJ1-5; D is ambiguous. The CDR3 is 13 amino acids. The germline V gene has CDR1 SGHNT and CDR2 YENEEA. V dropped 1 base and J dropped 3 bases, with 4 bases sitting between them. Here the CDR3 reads CASSLGPNQPQHF. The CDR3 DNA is TGTGCCAGCAGCTTAGGCCCCAATCAGCCCCAGCATTTT.

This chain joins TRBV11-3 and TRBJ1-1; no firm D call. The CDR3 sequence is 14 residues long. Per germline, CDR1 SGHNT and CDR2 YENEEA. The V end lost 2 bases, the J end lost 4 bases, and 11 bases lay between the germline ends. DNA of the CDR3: TGTGCCAGCAGCTTACGGGGATGGGGCACTGAAGCTTTCTTT. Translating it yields CASSLRGWGTEAFF.

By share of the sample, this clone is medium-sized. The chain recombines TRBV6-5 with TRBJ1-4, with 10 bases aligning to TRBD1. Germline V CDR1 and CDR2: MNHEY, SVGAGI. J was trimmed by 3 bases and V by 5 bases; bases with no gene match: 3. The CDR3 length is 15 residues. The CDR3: CASSPGQGANEKLFF. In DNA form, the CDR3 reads TGTGCCAGCAGTCCCGGACAGGGGGCTAATGAAAAACTGTTTTTT.